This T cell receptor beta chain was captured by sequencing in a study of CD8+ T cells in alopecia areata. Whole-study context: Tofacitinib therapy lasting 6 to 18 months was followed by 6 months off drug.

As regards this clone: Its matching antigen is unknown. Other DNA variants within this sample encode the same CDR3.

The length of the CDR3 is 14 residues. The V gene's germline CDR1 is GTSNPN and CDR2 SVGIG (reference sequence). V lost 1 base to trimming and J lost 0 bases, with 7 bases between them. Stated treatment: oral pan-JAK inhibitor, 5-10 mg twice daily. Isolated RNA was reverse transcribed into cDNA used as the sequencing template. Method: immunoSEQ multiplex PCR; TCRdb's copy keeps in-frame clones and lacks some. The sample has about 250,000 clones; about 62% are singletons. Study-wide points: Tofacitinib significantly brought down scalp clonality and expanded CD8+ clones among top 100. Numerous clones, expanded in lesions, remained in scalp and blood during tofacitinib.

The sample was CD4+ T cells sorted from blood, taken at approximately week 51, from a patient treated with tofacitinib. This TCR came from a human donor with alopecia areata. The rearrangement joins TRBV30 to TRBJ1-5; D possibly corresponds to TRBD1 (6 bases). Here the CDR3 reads CAWSGTASNQPQHF. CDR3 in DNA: TGTGCCTGGAGTGGGACAGCTAGCAATCAGCCCCAGCATTTT.